What follows is one TCR beta chain and its context. This CDR3 region has 17 residues. Trimming cost V 0 bases and J 4 bases, with 18 bases left between them. In germline, CDR1 is KGHSY, CDR2 FQNENV. Clones were sequenced by immunoSEQ multiplex PCR, and TCRdb holds only the in-frame ones, with some missing. The sample holds 90,000 to 120,000 clones, over 80% seen once. This record comes from a study of T cell responses to AZD1222 COVID-19 vaccine. This specimen consisted of peripheral blood, obtained 28 days after the second AZD1222 dose. This sequence joins TRBV16 and TRBJ1-2, with D uncertain. This sequence was found in an adult who received the AZD1222 COVID-19 vaccine. As DNA, the CDR3 is TGTGCCAGCAGCCAATCCCCCACGAACACAGCGGGCTATGGCTACACCTTC. Its protein is CASSQSPTNTAGYGYTF.